This TCR beta chain is from a study of blood T cells in healthy people across ages. This clonotype occurred a few times. V was clipped by 0 bases and J by 3 bases, with 10 bases between them. Germline V lookup: CDR1 MGHRA, CDR2 YSYEKL. The CDR3 is 15 amino acids. The authors ran a second PCR of roughly 6 to 12 cycles using a sample-barcoded 5' primer and a J-beta primer mix. A template-switch adaptor with 12 random nucleotides tagged each cDNA molecule. In TCRdb, the 5' RACE reads were re-called with MiXCR into one record per CDR3 protein. Of under 800,000 distinct CDR3 sequences listed, about 40% are singletons.

The TCR sequence derives from a woman aged 55 to 70 in good health. This chain connects TRBV4-1 to TRBJ2-3, with D tentatively TRBD1 or TRBD2 (6 bases each). The specimen was blood. The CDR3 reads CASSQEGGRTDTQYF. The CDR3 DNA reads TGCGCCAGCAGCCAAGAAGGGGGGCGGACAGATACGCAGTATTTT.